This TCR beta chain stems from a study of graft-versus-host responses after intestinal transplantation. Study findings and constraints: Marrow from the recipient contained GvH clones, some of which had appeared first in ileum or blood.

Germline CDR1 reads LGHNA; CDR2 reads YNFKEQ. The trim removed 5 bases at V and 0 bases at J, leaving 9 bases unmatched. This CDR3 is 17 amino acids long. TCRdb's table, derived via immunoSEQ multiplex PCR, lists solely in-frame clones and lacks some. The sample carries approximately 12,000 clones, around 83% recorded once. With respect to this clone: Its specificity is unknown.

This chain links TRBV4-2 with TRBJ1-3, with TRBD1 matching over 8 bases. Sample: PBMCs, taken around 120 days after transplant. The TCR was taken from a human patient who received an intestinal transplant, so some T cells may come from the graft donor. CDR3 nucleotides: TGTGCCAGCAGCAAAGGGACAGGTTTACTCTCTGGAAACACCATATATTTT. Translated: CASSKGTGLLSGNTIYF.